This T cell receptor beta chain emerged from a study of preoperative IRX-2 immunotherapy in early breast cancer. Profiled with immunoSEQ multiplex PCR; TCRdb holds only in-frame clones, not every one. Among approximately 28,000 clones, about four fifths were seen once, and the ten largest hold roughly 3.1%. Treatment noted: preoperative locoregional IRX-2 cytokine immunotherapy. The CDR3 loop spans 14 amino acids. Trimming cost V 4 bases and J 4 bases; bases outside gene matches: 2. Germline lookup yields CDR1 LNHDA and CDR2 SQIVND (reference sequence). This specimen was taken from a patient treated with IRX-2 immunotherapy. V usage is TRBV19 and J usage is TRBJ2-5, with TRBD2 matching 11 bases. This clonotype originated in a human donor with breast cancer. In DNA form, the CDR3 reads TGTGCCAGTAGTAGCCTAGCGGGAGGAGAGACCCAGTACTTC. It is translated as CASSSLAGGETQYF.